The present entry profiles one TCR beta chain with its context. Patients from Seattle were sampled longitudinally, starting during active infection. Assay: immunoSEQ multiplex PCR; the TCRdb copy retains only in-frame clones and omits some. The sample consists of approximately 150,000 clones, around 87% of them appearing once. The data stem from a study of blood T cell repertoires in COVID-19. Whole-study context: Material from acute and convalescent COVID-19 was sourced from the United States, Italy and Spain. Sources were T cells, B-cell-depleted T cells, or PBMCs; the material itself was cDNA or gDNA.

The germline CDR1 and CDR2 sequences are MDHEN and SYDVKM. Unmatched junction bases numbered 17, after V lost 2 bases and J lost 5 bases. The CDR3 is 19 residues long. The sequence was collected from a young man with COVID-19, enrolled during active disease. J is TRBJ2-5 and V is TRBV28, with TRBD2 matching 10 bases. Source material: peripheral blood. The CDR3 protein is CASSLRRWLAGDERETQYF. CDR3 coding DNA: TGTGCCAGCAGTTTACGGCGGTGGCTAGCGGGAGATGAGCGGGAGACCCAGTACTTC.